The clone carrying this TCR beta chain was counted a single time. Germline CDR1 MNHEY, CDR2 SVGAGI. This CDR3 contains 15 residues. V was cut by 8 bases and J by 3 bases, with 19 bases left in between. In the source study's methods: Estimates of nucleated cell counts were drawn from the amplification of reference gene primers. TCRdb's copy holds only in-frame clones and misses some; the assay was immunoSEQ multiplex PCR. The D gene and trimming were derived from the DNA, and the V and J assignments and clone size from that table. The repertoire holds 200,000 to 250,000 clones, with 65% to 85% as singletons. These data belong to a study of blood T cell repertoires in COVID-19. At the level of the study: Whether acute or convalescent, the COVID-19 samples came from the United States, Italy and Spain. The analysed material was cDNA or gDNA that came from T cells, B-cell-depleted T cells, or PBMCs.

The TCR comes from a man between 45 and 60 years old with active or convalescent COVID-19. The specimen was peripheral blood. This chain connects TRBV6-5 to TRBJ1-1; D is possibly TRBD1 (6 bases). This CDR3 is CASVWGGRGDTEAFF. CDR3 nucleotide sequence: TGTGCCAGCGTCTGGGGGGGCCGGGGCGACACTGAAGCTTTCTTT.